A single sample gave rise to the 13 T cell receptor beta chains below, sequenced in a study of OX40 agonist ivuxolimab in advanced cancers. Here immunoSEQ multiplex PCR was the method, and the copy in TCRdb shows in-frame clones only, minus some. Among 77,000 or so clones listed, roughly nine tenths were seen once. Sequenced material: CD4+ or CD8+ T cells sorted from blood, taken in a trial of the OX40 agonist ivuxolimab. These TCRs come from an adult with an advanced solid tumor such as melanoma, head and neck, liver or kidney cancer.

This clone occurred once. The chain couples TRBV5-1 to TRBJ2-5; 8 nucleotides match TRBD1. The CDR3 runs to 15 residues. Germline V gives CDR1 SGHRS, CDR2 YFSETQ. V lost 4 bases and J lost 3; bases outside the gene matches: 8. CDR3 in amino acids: CASSAEPDREETQYF. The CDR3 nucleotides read TGCGCCAGCAGCGCCGAACCGGACAGGGAAGAGACCCAGTACTTC. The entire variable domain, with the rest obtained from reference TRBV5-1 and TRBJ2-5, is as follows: KAGVTQTPRYLIKTRGQQVTLSCSPISGHRSVSWYQQTPGQGLQFLFEYFSETQRNKGNFPGRFSGRQFSNSRSEMNVSTLELGDSALYLCASSAEPDREETQYFGPGTRLLVL.

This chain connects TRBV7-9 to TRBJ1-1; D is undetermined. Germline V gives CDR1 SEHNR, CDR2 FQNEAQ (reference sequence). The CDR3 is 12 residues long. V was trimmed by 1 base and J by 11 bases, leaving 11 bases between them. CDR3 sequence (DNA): TGTGCCAGCAGCTTAGGGGAGGATAAGGCTTTCTTT. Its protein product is CASSLGEDKAFF.

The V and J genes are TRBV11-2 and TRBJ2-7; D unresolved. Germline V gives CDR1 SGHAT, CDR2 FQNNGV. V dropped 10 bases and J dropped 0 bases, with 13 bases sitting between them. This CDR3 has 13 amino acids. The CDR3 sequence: CAISDRISYEQYF. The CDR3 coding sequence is TGTGCCATTTCGGACCGCATCTCCTACGAGCAGTACTTC.

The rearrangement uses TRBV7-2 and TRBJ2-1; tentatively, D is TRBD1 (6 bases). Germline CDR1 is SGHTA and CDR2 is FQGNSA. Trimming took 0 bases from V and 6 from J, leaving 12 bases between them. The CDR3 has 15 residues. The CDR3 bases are TGTGCCAGCAGCTTAGCGGGACATAAAGGCAATGAGCAGTTCTTC. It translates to CASSLAGHKGNEQFF.

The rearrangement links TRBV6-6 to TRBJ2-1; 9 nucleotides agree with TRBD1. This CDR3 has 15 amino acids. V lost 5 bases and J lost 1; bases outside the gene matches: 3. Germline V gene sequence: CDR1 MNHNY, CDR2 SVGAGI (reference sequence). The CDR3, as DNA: TGTGCCAGCAGTCTGACAGGGGGATCCTACAATGAGCAGTTCTTC. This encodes CASSLTGGSYNEQFF.

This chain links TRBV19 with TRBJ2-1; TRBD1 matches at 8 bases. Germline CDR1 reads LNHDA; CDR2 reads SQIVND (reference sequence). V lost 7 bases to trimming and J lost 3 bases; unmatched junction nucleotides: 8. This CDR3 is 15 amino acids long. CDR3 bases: TGTGCCAGTACCCGAGGGACAGGCGGCTACAATGAGCAGTTCTTC. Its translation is CASTRGTGGYNEQFF.

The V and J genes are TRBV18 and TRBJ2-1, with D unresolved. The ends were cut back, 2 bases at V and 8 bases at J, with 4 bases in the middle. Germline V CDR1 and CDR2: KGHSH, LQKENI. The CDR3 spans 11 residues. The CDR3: CASSPLDEQFF. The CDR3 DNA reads TGTGCCAGCTCACCATTGGATGAGCAGTTCTTC.

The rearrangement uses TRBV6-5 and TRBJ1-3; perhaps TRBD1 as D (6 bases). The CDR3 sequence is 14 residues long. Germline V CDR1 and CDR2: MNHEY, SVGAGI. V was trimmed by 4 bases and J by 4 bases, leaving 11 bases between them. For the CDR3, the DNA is TGTGCCAGCAGTTCCCTCGACAGGGGAAACACCATATATTTT. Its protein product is CASSSLDRGNTIYF.

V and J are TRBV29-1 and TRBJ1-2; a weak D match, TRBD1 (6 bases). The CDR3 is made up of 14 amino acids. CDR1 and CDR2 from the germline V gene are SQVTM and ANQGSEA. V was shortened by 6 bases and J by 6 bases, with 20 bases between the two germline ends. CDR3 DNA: TGCAGCGTCGTGGGGGGACAAGGATTCAATGGCTACACCTTC. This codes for CSVVGGQGFNGYTF.

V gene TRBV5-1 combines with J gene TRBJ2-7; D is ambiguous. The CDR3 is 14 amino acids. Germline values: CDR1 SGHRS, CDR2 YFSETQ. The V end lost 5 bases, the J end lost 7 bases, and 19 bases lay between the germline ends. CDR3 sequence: CASSTAVSLSEQYF. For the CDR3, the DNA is TGCGCCAGCAGTACTGCAGTATCCTTATCGGAGCAGTACTTC.

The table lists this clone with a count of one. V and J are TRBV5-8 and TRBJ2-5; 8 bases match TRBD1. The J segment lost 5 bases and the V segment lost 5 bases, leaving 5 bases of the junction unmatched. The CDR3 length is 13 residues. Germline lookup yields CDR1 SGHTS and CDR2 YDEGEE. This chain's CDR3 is CASSSNRGETQYF. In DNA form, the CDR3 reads TGTGCCAGCAGTTCTAACAGGGGGGAGACCCAGTACTTC.

The DNA of the CDR3 is TGTGCCAGCAATTTACAGGGAAATAGCAATCAGCCCCAGCATTTT. This encodes CASNLQGNSNQPQHF. The chain couples TRBV7-8 to TRBJ1-5, with D tentatively TRBD1 (6 bases). This CDR3 has 15 residues. Per the germline V gene, CDR1 is SGHVS and CDR2 is FQNEAQ. Trimming left V 7 bases short and J 0 bases short, with 13 bases between.

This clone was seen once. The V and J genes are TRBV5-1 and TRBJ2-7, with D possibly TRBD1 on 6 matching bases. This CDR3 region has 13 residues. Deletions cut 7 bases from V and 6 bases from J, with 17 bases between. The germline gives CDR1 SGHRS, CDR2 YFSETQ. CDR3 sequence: CASRKQGLVEQYF. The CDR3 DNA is TGCGCCAGCCGAAAACAGGGCTTGGTCGAGCAGTACTTC.